What follows is one T cell receptor beta chain and its context. The antigen remains unidentified. The sample is drawn from a study of shared clonotypes between healthy human individuals. Study at large: Researchers assigned three CD4 naive, three CD4 memory, two CD8 naive and one CD8 memory plate to each donor. Study findings and constraints: A handful of donors had roughly 5.2% of their naive CD4 clonotypes in common. A generally larger estimated richness was seen in naive subsets than in memory subsets.

It was across several immunoSEQ plates that each subset's genomic DNA was evenly split. Libraries were prepared by immunoSEQ multiplex PCR; TCRdb keeps only in-frame clonotypes and omits some of them. Of over 300,000 clones in the sample, over 75% are singletons; the top ten hold under 20%. Per germline, CDR1 MDHEN and CDR2 SYDVKM. The length of the CDR3 is 16 residues. V shed 4 bases and J 3 bases; nucleotides not matched to a gene: 6. The chain employs TRBV28 and TRBJ2-1, with 10 bases that match TRBD2. The TCR originated in a man aged 18-30 years in good health. Sequenced material: memory CD8+ T cells sorted from blood. Subset in this sample: CD45RO+ cells pooled with CCR7-negative TemRA cells. Here the CDR3 DNA reads TGTGCCAGCAGTTCTCGGACTAGCGGAGACTACAATGAGCAGTTCTTC. This translates into CASSSRTSGDYNEQFF.